The 27 T cell receptor beta chains below were found in one sample sequenced in a study of control samples from healthy donors and cancer patients. TCRdb keeps only in-frame clones here, not all; method: immunoSEQ multiplex PCR. This sample carries 35,000 to 50,000 clones, around 87% of them seen once, and the ten largest clones take about 10%. Sample: PBMCs. The receptors were sampled from a woman in her sixties with lung cancer.

This sequence joins TRBV5-1 and TRBJ1-2, with 7 bases identical to TRBD1. Germline lookup yields CDR1 SGHRS and CDR2 YFSETQ. The CDR3 sequence is 16 residues long. J was trimmed by 4 bases and V by 5 bases; bases with no gene match: 14. CDR3 sequence (DNA): TGCGCCAGCAGACGCCCCGACAGGGATCGCGGCTATGGCTACACCTTC. This translates into CASRRPDRDRGYGYTF.

The chain joins TRBV15 to TRBJ2-7; 7 bases line up with TRBD1. The germline V gene has CDR1 LNHNV and CDR2 YYDKDF (reference sequence). V shed 1 base, J shed 3 bases, and the junction held 3 bases outside the gene matches. CDR3 length: 14 amino acids. The CDR3 loop reads CATSRVGTDYEQYF. The DNA for the CDR3 is TGTGCCACCAGCAGAGTGGGGACAGACTACGAGCAGTACTTC.

The chain is built from TRBV19 and TRBJ2-7, with D hard to call. The CDR3 contains 13 residues. Germline CDR1 LNHDA, CDR2 SQIVND (reference sequence). Trimming left V 4 bases short and J 0 bases short, with 7 bases between. CDR3 DNA sequence: TGTGCCAGTAGTAGCACGGCCTCCTACGAGCAGTACTTC. Amino acid sequence: CASSSTASYEQYF. Filled out from reference TRBV19 and TRBJ2-7, the complete variable domain reads DGGITQSPKYLFRKEGQNVTLSCEQNLNHDAMYWYRQDPGQGLRLIYYSQIVNDFQKGDIAEGYSVSREKKESFPLTVTSAQKNPTAFYLCASSSTASYEQYFGPGTRLTVT.

The CDR3 loop is CASSLNPSSGRYEQYF. In nucleotides, the CDR3 is TGTGCCAGCAGCTTAAATCCATCTAGCGGGAGGTACGAGCAGTACTTC. The V and J genes are TRBV7-6 and TRBJ2-7; 11 positions match TRBD2. The CDR3 covers 16 residues. Germline lookup yields CDR1 SGHVS and CDR2 FNYEAQ. V shed 2 bases and J 4 bases; nucleotides not matched to a gene: 7.

V and J are TRBV27 and TRBJ2-1; TRBD2 matches at 7 bases. Germline V gene data show CDR1 as MNHEY and CDR2 as SMNVEV (reference sequence). This CDR3 has 12 amino acids. The V segment lost 4 bases and the J segment 8 bases; nucleotides outside the gene matches: 2. The CDR3 DNA reads as TGTGCCAGCAGTTCCGCGGGAGATGAGCAGTTCTTC. Translation: CASSSAGDEQFF.

V gene TRBV9 combines with J gene TRBJ2-1; D unclear. CDR1 is SGDLS and CDR2 is YYNGEE in the germline V gene. This CDR3 contains 13 residues. The ends were cut back, 0 bases at V and 4 bases at J, with 5 bases in the middle. Here the CDR3 DNA reads TGTGCCAGCAGCGTAGGTCCTTACAATGAGCAGTTCTTC. As protein: CASSVGPYNEQFF. The entire variable domain, with the rest obtained from reference TRBV9 and TRBJ2-1, is as follows: DSGVTQTPKHLITATGQRVTLRCSPRSGDLSVYWYQQSLDQGLQFLIQYYNGEERAKGNILERFSAQQFPDLHSELNLSSLELGDSALYFCASSVGPYNEQFFGPGTRLTVL.

V usage is TRBV14 and J usage is TRBJ1-1; D remains unclear. CDR3 size: 13 residues. The ends were cut back, 5 bases at V and 5 bases at J, with 12 bases in the middle. CDR1 and CDR2 from the germline V gene are SGHDN and FVKESK. The CDR3: CASSGWAGTEAFF. The CDR3 nucleotides are TGTGCCAGCAGCGGTTGGGCTGGAACTGAAGCTTTCTTT.

This clone was detected once. This chain joins TRBV18 and TRBJ1-1; perhaps TRBD1 as D (5 bases). V lost 2 bases and J lost 4, with 8 bases in between. The length of the CDR3 is 13 residues. The germline gives CDR1 KGHSH, CDR2 LQKENI. For the CDR3, the DNA is TGTGCCAGCTCACCAACGGGGGGCACTGAAGCTTTCTTT. Protein product: CASSPTGGTEAFF.

The chain uses TRBV2 and TRBJ1-6, with 7 positions matching TRBD1. Per germline, CDR1 SNHLY and CDR2 FYNNEI. The ends lost 3 bases at V and 4 bases at J; junction bases unmatched: 9. There are 17 residues in the CDR3. The CDR3 loop reads CASSEDTGVGYNSPLHF. DNA for the CDR3: TGTGCCAGCAGTGAGGATACAGGGGTTGGGTATAATTCACCCCTCCACTTT.

The chain recombines TRBV30 with TRBJ2-1; D remains ambiguous. Germline-derived CDR1 and CDR2 are GTSNPN and SVGIG (reference sequence). The CDR3 runs 18 residues. With 2 bases removed from V and 3 bases from J, the gap between germline ends came to 23 bases. CDR3 sequence (DNA): TGTGCCTGGAGTCCGTCCCGCTCGAAGTGGCCCAACTACAATGAGCAGTTCTTC. Translating it yields CAWSPSRSKWPNYNEQFF.

The chain couples TRBV24-1 to TRBJ2-1, with TRBD2 matching over 14 bases. There are 17 residues in the CDR3. CDR1 and CDR2 from the germline V gene are KGHDR and SFDVKD. V was clipped by 4 bases and J by 8 bases; unmatched bases: 9. The CDR3 here is CATSDTLGTSGSHEQFF. CDR3 coding DNA: TGTGCCACCAGTGACACGCTCGGGACTAGCGGGAGCCATGAGCAGTTCTTC.

This rearrangement joins TRBV19 to TRBJ1-1; no definite D call. The CDR3 loop spans 15 amino acids. The ends were cut back, 3 bases at V and 4 bases at J, with 15 bases in the middle. CDR1 and CDR2 from the germline V gene are LNHDA and SQIVND (reference sequence). This CDR3 is CASSIGSTGSTEAFF. The CDR3 region has the DNA TGTGCCAGTAGTATCGGCTCGACGGGGAGCACTGAAGCTTTCTTT.

The rearrangement uses TRBV6-2 or TRBV6-3 and TRBJ1-5; D unclear. The CDR3 runs 13 residues. V dropped 4 bases and J dropped 4 bases, with 8 bases sitting between them. Germline loops: CDR1 MNHEY, CDR2 SVGEGT. The CDR3 region is CASSLAGNQPQHF. The CDR3 DNA reads as TGTGCCAGCAGTTTGGCGGGTAATCAGCCCCAGCATTTT.

The genes are TRBV6-5 and TRBJ2-2; D is possibly TRBD1 (6 bases). The CDR3 is made up of 15 amino acids. Trimming pared 4 bases from V and 2 bases from J, leaving 11 bases between. In germline, CDR1 is MNHEY, CDR2 SVGAGI. The CDR3 DNA follows: TGTGCCAGCAGTTTGGGGACACCCAACACCGGGGAGCTGTTTTTT. Translated: CASSLGTPNTGELFF.

This clone has more than one count but fewer than ten. This chain links TRBV3-1 (or the pseudogene TRBV3-2) with TRBJ1-1, with D maybe TRBD1 (5 bases). The CDR3 is made up of 15 amino acids. CDR1 is LGHDT and CDR2 is YNNKEL in the germline V gene (reference sequence). Between the trimmed V and J ends, which lost 4 bases and 1 base, there was a span of 13 bases. The CDR3 sequence is CASSLRGLGNTEAFF. As DNA, the CDR3 is TGTGCCAGCAGCCTAAGGGGTTTAGGGAACACTGAAGCTTTCTTT.

This chain links TRBV10-3 with TRBJ1-3; D is ambiguous. Germline V gene data show CDR1 as ENHRY and CDR2 as SYGVKD. This CDR3 contains 11 residues. The germline V and J ends were trimmed by 11 bases and 4 bases, with 9 bases remaining between them. The CDR3: CAHGVGNTIYF. The CDR3 DNA reads as TGTGCCCACGGGGTCGGAAACACCATATATTTT.

This clone is a singleton in its sample. This sequence joins TRBV3-1 (or the pseudogene TRBV3-2) and TRBJ2-5; tentatively, D is TRBD2 (6 bases). V dropped 4 bases and J dropped 4 bases, with 13 bases sitting between them. Germline CDR1 reads LGHDT; CDR2 reads YNNKEL (reference sequence). The CDR3 contains 14 residues. The CDR3 sequence: CASSRGGGVETQYF. The CDR3 region has the DNA TGTGCCAGCAGCCGAGGTGGAGGGGTAGAGACCCAGTACTTC.

This clone appeared once. The gene calls are TRBV28 and TRBJ1-5; 7 bases map to TRBD1. The CDR3 covers 15 residues. V lost 6 bases, J lost 3 bases, and 8 bases stayed unmatched. Germline assignment: CDR1 MDHEN and CDR2 SYDVKM. The CDR3 bases are TGTGCCAGCAGACCGACAGGGTTGAACAATCAGCCCCAGCATTTT. This gives the protein CASRPTGLNNQPQHF.

This clone has just a few counts. V is TRBV2 and J is TRBJ1-2; D remains ambiguous. Germline values: CDR1 SNHLY, CDR2 FYNNEI. Between the trimmed V and J ends, which lost 2 bases and 7 bases, there was a span of 2 bases. This CDR3 has 10 residues. The CDR3 DNA is TGTGCCAGCAGTGAAAGTGGCTACACCTTC. This codes for CASSESGYTF.

There are a few counts of this clone. The chain has TRBV9 and TRBJ2-3, with D unclear. The length of the CDR3 is 13 residues. The germline V and J ends were trimmed by 2 bases and 6 bases, with 10 bases remaining between them. Germline CDR1 is SGDLS and CDR2 is YYNGEE. The CDR3 loop reads CASSVLGRDTQYF. In nucleotides, the CDR3 is TGTGCCAGCAGCGTTCTCGGGCGGGATACGCAGTATTTT.

This rearrangement joins TRBV12-3 or TRBV12-4 to TRBJ2-1, with D hard to call. CDR3 length equals 13 residues. The V gene lost 6 bases and the J gene lost 8 bases, with 14 bases spanning the gap. CDR3 DNA: TGTGCCAGCAGCTTTAGTAAATCCGATGAGCAGTTCTTC. The encoded protein is CASSFSKSDEQFF.

The chain combines TRBV4-2 with TRBJ2-7, with TRBD2 identical over 7 bases. CDR1 LGHNA and CDR2 YNFKEQ come from the germline V gene. Trimming at V came to 1 base and at J to 1 base, leaving 10 bases not matched to a gene. This CDR3 region has 17 residues. CDR3 DNA: TGTGCCAGCAGCCAAGCCTTGGGGGAGGGCGAGTCCTACGAGCAGTACTTC. Translated: CASSQALGEGESYEQYF.

The chain couples TRBV6-2 or TRBV6-3 to TRBJ2-5; D gene uncertain. This CDR3 is 14 amino acids long. The V and J ends lost 7 bases and 3 bases respectively, with 15 bases between them. The germline gives CDR1 MNHEY, CDR2 SVGEGT. Here the CDR3 reads CASIPEGREETQYF. The CDR3 DNA follows: TGTGCCAGCATCCCTGAAGGGCGAGAAGAGACCCAGTACTTC.

The chain employs TRBV29-1 and TRBJ2-3; no clear D gene. Germline V gene lookup returns CDR1 SQVTM and CDR2 ANQGSEA. V lost 5 bases, J lost 0 bases, and 12 bases lay in between. The CDR3 spans 14 residues. The CDR3 loop is CSVRREGSTDTQYF. The CDR3 nucleotides are TGCAGCGTTCGGAGAGAAGGCAGCACAGATACGCAGTATTTT.

The J gene is TRBJ1-5, the V gene TRBV9; D remains ambiguous. Germline assignment: CDR1 SGDLS and CDR2 YYNGEE. V was pared by 0 bases and J by 0 bases, with 7 bases between. This CDR3 contains 15 residues. In DNA, the CDR3 is TGTGCCAGCAGCGTAGCCGGAGTTAGCAATCAGCCCCAGCATTTT. It codes for CASSVAGVSNQPQHF.

The chain combines TRBV9 with TRBJ1-5, with D possibly being TRBD1 (5 bases). This CDR3 spans 14 amino acids. Germline CDR1 and CDR2: SGDLS and YYNGEE. V was cut by 0 bases and J by 7 bases, with 11 bases left in between. CDR3 amino acids: CASSVAGMGQPQHF. Here the CDR3 DNA reads TGTGCCAGCAGCGTAGCAGGGATGGGACAGCCCCAGCATTTT.

The rearrangement links TRBV5-4 to TRBJ2-2; possibly TRBD1 or TRBD2 for D (6 bases each). The V gene's germline CDR1 is SGHNT and CDR2 YYREEE (reference sequence). Trimming removed 4 bases from V and 3 bases from J, with 19 bases in between. The CDR3 runs 17 residues. The CDR3 DNA reads as TGTGCCAGCAGCCCGAACCCGGGGGCAGTAGACACCGGGGAGCTGTTTTTT. The encoded protein is CASSPNPGAVDTGELFF.